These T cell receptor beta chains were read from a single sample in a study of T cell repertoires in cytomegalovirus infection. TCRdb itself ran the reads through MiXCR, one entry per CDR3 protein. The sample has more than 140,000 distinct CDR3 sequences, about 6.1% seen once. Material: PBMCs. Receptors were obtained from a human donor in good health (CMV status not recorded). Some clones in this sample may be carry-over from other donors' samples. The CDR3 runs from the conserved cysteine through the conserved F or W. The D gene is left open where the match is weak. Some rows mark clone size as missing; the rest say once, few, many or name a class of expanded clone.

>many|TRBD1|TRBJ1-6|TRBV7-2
TGTGCCAGCAGCTTGAACAGGGGTTCGAATTCACCCCTCCACTTT
CASSLNRGSNSPLHF
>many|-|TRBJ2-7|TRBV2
TGTGCCAGCAGTGGGACGGGCAGGCTTAACTACGAGCAGTACTTC
CASSGTGRLNYEQYF
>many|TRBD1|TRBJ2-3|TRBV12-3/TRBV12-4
TGTGCCAGCAGTCCGGACAGGGCGTCAGATACGCAGTATTTT
CASSPDRASDTQYF
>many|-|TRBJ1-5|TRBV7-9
TGTGCCAGCAGCTTAGCTAGGGAATTTGGACAAAATCAGCCCCAGCATTTT
CASSLAREFGQNQPQHF
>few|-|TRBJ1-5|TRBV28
TGTGCCAGCAGTTTACTCGGGATAGAAGCATCAAATCAGCCCCAGCATTTT
CASSLLGIEASNQPQHF
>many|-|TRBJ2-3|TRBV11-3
TGTGCCAGCAGCTTAGACTTCACAGATACGCAGTATTTT
CASSLDFTDTQYF
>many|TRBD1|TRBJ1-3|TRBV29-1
TGCAGCGTGGAAACAGGGGTCGGAAACACCATATATTTT
CSVETGVGNTIYF
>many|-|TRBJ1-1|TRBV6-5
TGTGCCAGCAGTTACTGGGGGGCTGACACTGAAGCTTTCTTT
CASSYWGADTEAFF
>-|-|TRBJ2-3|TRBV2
TGTGCCGTGAGGGATACGCAGTATTTT
CAVRDTQYF
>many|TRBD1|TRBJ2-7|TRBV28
TGTGCCAGCAGGAAGACAGGGGAGAACGAGCAGTACTTC
CASRKTGENEQYF
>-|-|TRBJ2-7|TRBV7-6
TGTGCCAGCAGCACCTCGACAGGAGTGTACGAGCAGTACTTC
CASSTSTGVYEQYF
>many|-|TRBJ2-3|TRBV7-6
TGTGCCAGCAGCTCCCGGAGGGGGGCGGAAGATACGCAGTATTTT
CASSSRRGAEDTQYF
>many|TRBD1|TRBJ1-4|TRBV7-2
TGTGCCAGCAGCTTAGGGGACAGACCTGCAACTAATGAAAAACTGTTTTTT
CASSLGDRPATNEKLFF
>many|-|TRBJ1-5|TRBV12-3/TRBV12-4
TGTGCCAGCAGCCCACCTCCGACAGGTCGGCCCCAGCATTTT
CASSPPPTGRPQHF
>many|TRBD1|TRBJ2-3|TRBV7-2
TGTGCCAGCAGCTCGCCCGGGCAGGGGGTCCGCACAGATACGCAGTATTTT
CASSSPGQGVRTDTQYF
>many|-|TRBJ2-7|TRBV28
TGTGCCAGCAGCCCTGTTGCCCGACTAGGGGGCGAGGTTTCCTTC
CASSPVARLGGEVSF
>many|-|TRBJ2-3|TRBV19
TGTGCCAGTAGTATAGTTGGTGACAGATTCACAGATACGCAGTATTTT
CASSIVGDRFTDTQYF
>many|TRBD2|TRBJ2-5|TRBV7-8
TGTGCCAGCAGCTTATATGGCGGGGGGGCCCCAGAGACCCAGTACTTC
CASSLYGGGAPETQYF
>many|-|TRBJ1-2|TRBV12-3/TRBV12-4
TGTGCCAGCAGTTTGGTCAGGGACTATGGCTACACCTTC
CASSLVRDYGYTF
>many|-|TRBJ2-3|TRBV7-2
TGTGCCAGCAGCTTAGGCCCGGGGGAGTCCGATACGCAGTATTTT
CASSLGPGESDTQYF
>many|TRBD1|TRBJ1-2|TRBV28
TGTGCCAGCAGTCTACCGCGGGGGACAGCTAACTATGGCTACACCTTC
CASSLPRGTANYGYTF
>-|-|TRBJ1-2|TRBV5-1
TGCGCCAGCAGATCCGGTATACAGTCTTCCTATGGCTACTCCTTC
CASRSGIQSSYGYSF
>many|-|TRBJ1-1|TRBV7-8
TGTGCCAGCAGCTGGGGAGGCCCATTTGTCACTGAAGCTTTCTTT
CASSWGGPFVTEAFF
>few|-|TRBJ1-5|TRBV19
TGTGCCAGCGGCAGGGTTAGCAATCAGCCCCAGCATTTT
CASGRVSNQPQHF